This T cell receptor (beta chain) was documented in a study of blood T cell repertoires in COVID-19. Measured with immunoSEQ multiplex PCR; TCRdb has only the in-frame clones, and not every one. The table lists 200,000 to 250,000 clones, 75% to 85% of them singletons. Per germline, CDR1 LNHDA and CDR2 SQIVND (reference sequence). V lost 4 bases and J 8 bases, leaving 11 bases between the germline ends. The CDR3 has 12 amino acids. V is TRBV19 and J is TRBJ1-2; D may be TRBD1 (5 bases). The specimen sequenced was peripheral blood. This sequence originates from a woman in her twenties or thirties with COVID-19, enrolled during active disease. The CDR3, as DNA: TGTGCCAGTAGTACCGGGACTCTGGGCTACACCTTC. It codes for CASSTGTLGYTF.